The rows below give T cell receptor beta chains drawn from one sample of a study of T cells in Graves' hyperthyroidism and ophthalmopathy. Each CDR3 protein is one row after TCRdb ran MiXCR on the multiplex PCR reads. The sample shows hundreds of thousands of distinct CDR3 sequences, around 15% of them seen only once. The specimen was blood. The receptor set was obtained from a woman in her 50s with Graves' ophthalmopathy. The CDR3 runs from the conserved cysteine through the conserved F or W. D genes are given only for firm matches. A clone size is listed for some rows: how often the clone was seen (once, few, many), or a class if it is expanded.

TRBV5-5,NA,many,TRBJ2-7,TGTGCCAGCAGCCCGGTCCCCGGGACTGCAAACTACGAGCAGTACTTC,CASSPVPGTANYEQYF
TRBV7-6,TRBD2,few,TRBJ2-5,TGTGCCAGCAGCTACGAGAACGGGGGGGCGAACTTC,CASSYENGGANF
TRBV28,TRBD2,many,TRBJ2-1,TGTGCCAGCAGTCCAGGGACTAGCGGGAGGATCACCTACAATGAGCAGTTCTTC,CASSPGTSGRITYNEQFF
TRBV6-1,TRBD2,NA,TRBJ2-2,TGTGCCAGCAGGGATAGCGGGGCCACCGGGGAGCTGTTTTTT,CASRDSGATGELFF
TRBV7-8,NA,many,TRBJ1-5,TGTGCCAGCAGCCCCCGAGAGGGTGGGTTCAAGGGGCCCCAGCATTTT,CASSPREGGFKGPQHF
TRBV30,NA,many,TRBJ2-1,TGTGCCTGGAACAGGCAACATTACAATGAGCAGTTCTTC,CAWNRQHYNEQFF
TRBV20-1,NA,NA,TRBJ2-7,TGCAGTGCTAGGACATGGCGGGACACCGTTTACGAGCAGTACTTC,CSARTWRDTVYEQYF
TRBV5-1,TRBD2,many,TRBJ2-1,TGCGCCAGCAGCGTAGCGGGAGCTCTTAATGAGCAGTTCTTC,CASSVAGALNEQFF
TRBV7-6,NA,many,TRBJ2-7,TGTGCCAGCAGCTTAGAACAGGGTGGCTACGAGCAGTACTTC,CASSLEQGGYEQYF
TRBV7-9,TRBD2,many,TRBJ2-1,TGTGCCAGCAGCTTGGGGAGCGGGAGCTACAATGAGCAGTTCTTC,CASSLGSGSYNEQFF
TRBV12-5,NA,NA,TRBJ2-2,TGTGCTAGTGGTTTGGACCCGGGGACGGCCACCGGGGAGCTGTTTTTT,CASGLDPGTATGELFF
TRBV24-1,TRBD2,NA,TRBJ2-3,TGTGCCACCAGTGATAAAGCGGGGCCGGGCACAGATACGCAGTATTTT,CATSDKAGPGTDTQYF
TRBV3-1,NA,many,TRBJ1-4,TGTGCCAGCAGCCCCAACGCTGGGACCACTAATGAAAAACTGTTTTTT,CASSPNAGTTNEKLFF
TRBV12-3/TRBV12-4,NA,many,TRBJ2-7,TGTGCCAGCAGGATGGGGCGTACCTACGAGCAGTACTTC,CASRMGRTYEQYF